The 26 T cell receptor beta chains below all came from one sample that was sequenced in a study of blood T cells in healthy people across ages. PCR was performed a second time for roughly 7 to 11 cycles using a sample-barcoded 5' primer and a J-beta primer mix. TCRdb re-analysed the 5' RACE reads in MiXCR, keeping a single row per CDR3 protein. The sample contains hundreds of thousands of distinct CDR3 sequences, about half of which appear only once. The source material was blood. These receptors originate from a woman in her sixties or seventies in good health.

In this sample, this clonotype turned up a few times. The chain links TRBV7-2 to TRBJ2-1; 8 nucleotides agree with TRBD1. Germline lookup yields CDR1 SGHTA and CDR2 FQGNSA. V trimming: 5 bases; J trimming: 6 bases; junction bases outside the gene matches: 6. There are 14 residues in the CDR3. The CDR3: CASSRGQVANEQFF. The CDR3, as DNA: TGTGCCAGCAGCCGGGGACAGGTTGCCAATGAGCAGTTCTTC.

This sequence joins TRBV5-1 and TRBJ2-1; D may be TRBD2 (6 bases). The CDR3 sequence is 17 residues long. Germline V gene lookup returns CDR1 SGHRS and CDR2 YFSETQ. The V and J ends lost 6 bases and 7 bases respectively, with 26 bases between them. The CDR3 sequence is CASTSSLRELGSNEQFF. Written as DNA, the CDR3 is TGCGCCAGCACCTCTTCCTTACGGGAGCTTGGGTCGAATGAGCAGTTCTTC.

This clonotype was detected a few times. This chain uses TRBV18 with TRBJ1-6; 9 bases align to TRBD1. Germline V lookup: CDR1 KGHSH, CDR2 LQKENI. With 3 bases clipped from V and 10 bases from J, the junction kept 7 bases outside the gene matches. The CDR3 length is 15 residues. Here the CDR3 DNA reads TGTGCCAGCTCACCGGGGGGACAGGGCAGCTCACCCCTCCACTTT. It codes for CASSPGGQGSSPLHF.

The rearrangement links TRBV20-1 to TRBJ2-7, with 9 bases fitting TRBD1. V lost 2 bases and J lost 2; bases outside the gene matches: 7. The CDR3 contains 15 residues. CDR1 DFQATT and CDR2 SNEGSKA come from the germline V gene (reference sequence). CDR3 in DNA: TGCAGTGCTAGATTACCGGGACAGGGCACCTACGAGCAGTACTTC. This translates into CSARLPGQGTYEQYF.

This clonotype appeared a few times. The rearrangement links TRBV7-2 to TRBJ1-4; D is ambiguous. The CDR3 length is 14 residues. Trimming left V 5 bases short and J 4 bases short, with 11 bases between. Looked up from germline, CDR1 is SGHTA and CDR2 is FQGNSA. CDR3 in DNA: TGTGCCAGCAGCCGTCAGGAGAGTAATGAAAAACTGTTTTTT. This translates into CASSRQESNEKLFF.

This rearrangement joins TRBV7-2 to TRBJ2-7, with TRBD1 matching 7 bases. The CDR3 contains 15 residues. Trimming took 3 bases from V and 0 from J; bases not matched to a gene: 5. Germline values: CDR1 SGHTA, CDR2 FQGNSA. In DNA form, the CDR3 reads TGTGCCAGCAGCTTGTCGACAGGGAGCTCCTACGAGCAGTACTTC. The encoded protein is CASSLSTGSSYEQYF.

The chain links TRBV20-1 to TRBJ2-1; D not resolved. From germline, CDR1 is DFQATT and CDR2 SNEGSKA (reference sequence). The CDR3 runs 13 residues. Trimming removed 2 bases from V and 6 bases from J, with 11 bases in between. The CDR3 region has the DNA TGCAGTGCTAGAAGGCCCACCAGCAATGAGCAGTTCTTC. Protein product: CSARRPTSNEQFF.

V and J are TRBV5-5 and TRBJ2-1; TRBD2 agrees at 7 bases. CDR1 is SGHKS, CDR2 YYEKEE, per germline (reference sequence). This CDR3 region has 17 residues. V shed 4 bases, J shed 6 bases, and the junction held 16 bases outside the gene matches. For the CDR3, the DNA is TGTGCCAGCAGCAGTCGCCCTGCGGGGAGGGCCCGCAATGAGCAGTTCTTC. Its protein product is CASSSRPAGRARNEQFF.

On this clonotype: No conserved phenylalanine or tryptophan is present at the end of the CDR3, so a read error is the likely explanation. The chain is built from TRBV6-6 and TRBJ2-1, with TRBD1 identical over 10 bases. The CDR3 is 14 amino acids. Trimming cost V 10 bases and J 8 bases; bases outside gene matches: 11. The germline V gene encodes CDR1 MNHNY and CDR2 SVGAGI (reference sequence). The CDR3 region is CATMDRGGTYEQFL. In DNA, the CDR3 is TGTGCCACCATGGACAGGGGGGGAACTTATGAGCAGTTCTTA.

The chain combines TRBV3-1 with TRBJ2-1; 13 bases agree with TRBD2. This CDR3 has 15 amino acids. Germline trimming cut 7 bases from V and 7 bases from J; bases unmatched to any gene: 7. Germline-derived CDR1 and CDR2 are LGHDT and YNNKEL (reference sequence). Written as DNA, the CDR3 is TGTGCCAGCACCGCCGGGACTAGCGGGATAAATGAGCAGTTCTTC. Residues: CASTAGTSGINEQFF.

CDR3 sequence (DNA): TGTGCCAGCAACCGACCGGGACAGGGTTTTCCCCTCCACTTT. Its protein product is CASNRPGQGFPLHF. This chain links TRBV28 with TRBJ1-6; 9 bases align to TRBD1. From germline, CDR1 is MDHEN and CDR2 SYDVKM. The V and J ends lost 7 bases and 13 bases, in that order; junction bases with no gene match: 11. CDR3 length equals 14 residues.

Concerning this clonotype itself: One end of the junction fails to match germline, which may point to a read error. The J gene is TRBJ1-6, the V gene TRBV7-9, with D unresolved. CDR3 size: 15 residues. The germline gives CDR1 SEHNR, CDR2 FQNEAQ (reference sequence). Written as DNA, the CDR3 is TGTGCCAGCAGCTTAACCGACGGTACCCGTTCACCCCCCCACTTT. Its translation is CASSLTDGTRSPPHF.

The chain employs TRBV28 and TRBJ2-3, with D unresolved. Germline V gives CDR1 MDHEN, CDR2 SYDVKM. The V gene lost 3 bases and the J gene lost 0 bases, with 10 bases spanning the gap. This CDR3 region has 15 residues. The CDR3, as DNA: TGTGCCAGCAGTTTGTTTAGCCCTAGCACAGATACGCAGTATTTT. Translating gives CASSLFSPSTDTQYF.

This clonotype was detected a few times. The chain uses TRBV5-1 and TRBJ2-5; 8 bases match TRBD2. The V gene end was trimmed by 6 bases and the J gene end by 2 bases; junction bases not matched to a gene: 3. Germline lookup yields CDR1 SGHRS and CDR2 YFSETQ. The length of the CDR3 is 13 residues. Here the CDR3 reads CASTREVQETQYF. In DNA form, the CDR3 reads TGCGCCAGCACGCGGGAGGTACAAGAGACCCAGTACTTC. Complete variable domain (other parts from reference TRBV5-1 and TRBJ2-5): KAGVTQTPRYLIKTRGQQVTLSCSPISGHRSVSWYQQTPGQGLQFLFEYFSETQRNKGNFPGRFSGRQFSNSRSEMNVSTLELGDSALYLCASTREVQETQYFGPGTRLLVL.

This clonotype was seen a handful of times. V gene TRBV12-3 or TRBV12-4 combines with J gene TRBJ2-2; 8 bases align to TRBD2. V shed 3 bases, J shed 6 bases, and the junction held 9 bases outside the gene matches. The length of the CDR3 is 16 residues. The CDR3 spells CASSFLGTSWAGELFF. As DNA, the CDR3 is TGTGCCAGCAGTTTCCTCGGGACTAGTTGGGCCGGGGAGCTGTTTTTT.

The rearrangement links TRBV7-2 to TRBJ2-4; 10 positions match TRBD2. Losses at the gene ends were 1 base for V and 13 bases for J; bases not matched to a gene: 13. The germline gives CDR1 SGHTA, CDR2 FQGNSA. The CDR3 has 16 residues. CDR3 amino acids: CASSLEGSSGRNEQYF. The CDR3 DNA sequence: TGTGCCAGCAGCTTAGAGGGGTCTAGCGGGAGAAATGAGCAGTACTTC. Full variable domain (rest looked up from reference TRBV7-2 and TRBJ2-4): GAGVSQSPSNKVTEKGKDVELRCDPISGHTALYWYRQSLGQGLEFLIYFQGNSAPDKSGLPSDRFSAERTGGSVSTLTIQRTQQEDSAVYLCASSLEGSSGRNEQYFGAGTRLSVL.

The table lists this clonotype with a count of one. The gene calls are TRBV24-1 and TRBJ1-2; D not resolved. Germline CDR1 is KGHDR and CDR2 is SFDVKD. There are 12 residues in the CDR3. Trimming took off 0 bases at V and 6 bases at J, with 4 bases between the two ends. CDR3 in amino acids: CATSDLVDGYTF. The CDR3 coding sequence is TGTGCCACCAGTGATTTGGTAGATGGCTACACCTTC.

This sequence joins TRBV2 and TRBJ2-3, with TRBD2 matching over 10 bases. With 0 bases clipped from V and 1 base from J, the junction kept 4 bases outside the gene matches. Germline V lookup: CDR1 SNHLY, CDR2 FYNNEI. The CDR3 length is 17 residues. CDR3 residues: CASSEARGTSGTDTQYF. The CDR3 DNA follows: TGTGCCAGCAGTGAAGCGCGTGGGACTAGCGGCACAGATACGCAGTATTTT.

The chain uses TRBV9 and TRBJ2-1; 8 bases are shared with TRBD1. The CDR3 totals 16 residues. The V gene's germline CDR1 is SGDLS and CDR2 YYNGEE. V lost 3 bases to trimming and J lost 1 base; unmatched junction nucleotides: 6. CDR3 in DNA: TGTGCCAGCAGCGCCTTAACAGGGGGGTCCTACAATGAGCAGTTCTTC. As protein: CASSALTGGSYNEQFF.

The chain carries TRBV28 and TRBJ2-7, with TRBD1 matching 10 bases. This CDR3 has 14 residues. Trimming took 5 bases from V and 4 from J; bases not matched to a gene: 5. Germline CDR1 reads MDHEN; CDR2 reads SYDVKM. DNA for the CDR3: TGTGCCAGCAGTCTGACAGGGGGCGCGTACGAGCAGTACTTC. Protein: CASSLTGGAYEQYF.

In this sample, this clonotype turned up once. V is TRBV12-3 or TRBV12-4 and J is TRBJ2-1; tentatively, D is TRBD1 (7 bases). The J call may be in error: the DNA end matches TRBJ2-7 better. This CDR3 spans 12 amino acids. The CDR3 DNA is TGTGCCAGCAGCCAGGGGGGATTCGAGCAGTACTTC. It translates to CASSQGGFEQYF.

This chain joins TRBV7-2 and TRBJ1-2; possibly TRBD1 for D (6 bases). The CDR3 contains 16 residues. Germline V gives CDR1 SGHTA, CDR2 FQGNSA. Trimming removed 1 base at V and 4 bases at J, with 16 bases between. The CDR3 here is CASSLGGGQLGYGYTF. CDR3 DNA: TGTGCCAGCAGCTTAGGGGGGGGACAACTCGGCTATGGCTACACCTTC.

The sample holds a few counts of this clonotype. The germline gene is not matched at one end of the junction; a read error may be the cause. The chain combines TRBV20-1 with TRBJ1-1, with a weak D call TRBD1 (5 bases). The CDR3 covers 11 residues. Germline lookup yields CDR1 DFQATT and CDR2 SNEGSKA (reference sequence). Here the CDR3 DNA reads TGCAGTGCTAGAGGGGGGTCTGAGGCTTTCTTT. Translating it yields CSARGGSEAFF.

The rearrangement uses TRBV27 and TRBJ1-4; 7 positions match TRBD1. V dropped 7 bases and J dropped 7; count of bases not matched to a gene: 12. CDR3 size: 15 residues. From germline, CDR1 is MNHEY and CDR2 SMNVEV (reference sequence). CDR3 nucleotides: TGTGCCAGCACTTCGGCGGAGGGGGCGGGTGAAAAACTGTTTTTT. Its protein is CASTSAEGAGEKLFF.

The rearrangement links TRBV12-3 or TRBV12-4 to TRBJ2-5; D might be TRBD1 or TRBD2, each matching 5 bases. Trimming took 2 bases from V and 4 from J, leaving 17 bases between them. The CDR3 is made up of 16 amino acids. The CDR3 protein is CASSLSRERYRETQYF. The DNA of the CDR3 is TGTGCCAGCAGTTTAAGCAGGGAGAGGTATAGAGAGACCCAGTACTTC.

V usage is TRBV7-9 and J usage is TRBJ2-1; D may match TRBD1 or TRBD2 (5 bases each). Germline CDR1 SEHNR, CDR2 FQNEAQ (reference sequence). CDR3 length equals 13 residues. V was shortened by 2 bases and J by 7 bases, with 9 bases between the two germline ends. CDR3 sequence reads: CASSLIEGNEQFF. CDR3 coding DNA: TGTGCCAGCAGCTTAATCGAGGGGAATGAGCAGTTCTTC.